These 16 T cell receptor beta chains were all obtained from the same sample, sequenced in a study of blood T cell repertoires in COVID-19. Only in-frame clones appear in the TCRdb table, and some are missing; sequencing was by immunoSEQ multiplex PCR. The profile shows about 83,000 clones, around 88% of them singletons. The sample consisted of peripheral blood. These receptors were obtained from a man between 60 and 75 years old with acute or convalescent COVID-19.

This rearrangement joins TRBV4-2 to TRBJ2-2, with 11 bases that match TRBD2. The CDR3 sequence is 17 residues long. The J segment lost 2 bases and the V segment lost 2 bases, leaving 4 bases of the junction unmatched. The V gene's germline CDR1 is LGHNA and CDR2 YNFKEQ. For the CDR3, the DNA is TGTGCCAGCAGCCAATGGACTAGCGGGTCTAACACCGGGGAGCTGTTTTTT. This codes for CASSQWTSGSNTGELFF.

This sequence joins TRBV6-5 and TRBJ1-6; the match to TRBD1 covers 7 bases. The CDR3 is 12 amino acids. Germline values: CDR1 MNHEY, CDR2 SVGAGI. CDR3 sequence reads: CATDRSNSPLHF. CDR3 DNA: TGTGCTACGGACAGGAGTAATTCACCCCTCCACTTT.

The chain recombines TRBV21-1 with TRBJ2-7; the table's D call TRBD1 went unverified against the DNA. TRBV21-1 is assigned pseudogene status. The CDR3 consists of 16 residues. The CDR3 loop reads CASSPRRTAPLYEQYF. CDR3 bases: TGTGCCAGCAGCCCCCGTCGGACAGCCCCCCTCTACGAGCAGTACTTC.

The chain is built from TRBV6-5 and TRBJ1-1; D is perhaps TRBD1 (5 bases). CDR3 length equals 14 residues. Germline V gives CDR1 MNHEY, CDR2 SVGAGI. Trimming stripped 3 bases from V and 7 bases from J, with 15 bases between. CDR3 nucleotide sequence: TGTGCCAGCAGTTATATTCCGGGGGATGGTGAAGCTTTCTTT. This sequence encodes CASSYIPGDGEAFF.

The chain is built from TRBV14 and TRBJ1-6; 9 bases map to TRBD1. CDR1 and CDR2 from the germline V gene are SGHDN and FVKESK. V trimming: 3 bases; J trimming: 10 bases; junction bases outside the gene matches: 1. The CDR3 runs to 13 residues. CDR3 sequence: CASSQTGGSPLHF. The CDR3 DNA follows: TGTGCCAGCAGCCAGACAGGGGGATCACCCCTCCACTTT.

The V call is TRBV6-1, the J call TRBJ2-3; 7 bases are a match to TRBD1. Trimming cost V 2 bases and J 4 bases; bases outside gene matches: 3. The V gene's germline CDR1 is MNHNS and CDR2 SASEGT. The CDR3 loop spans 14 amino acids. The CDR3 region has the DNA TGTGCCAGCAGTGAAAGGGGGCTCCCAGATACGCAGTATTTT. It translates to CASSERGLPDTQYF.

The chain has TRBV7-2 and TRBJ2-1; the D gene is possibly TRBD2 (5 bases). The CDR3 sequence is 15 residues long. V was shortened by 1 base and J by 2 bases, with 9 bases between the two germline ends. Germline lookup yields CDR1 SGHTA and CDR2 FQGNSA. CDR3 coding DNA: TGTGCCAGCAGCTTAGGCCGGGGAACCTACAATGAGCAGTTCTTC. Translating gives CASSLGRGTYNEQFF.

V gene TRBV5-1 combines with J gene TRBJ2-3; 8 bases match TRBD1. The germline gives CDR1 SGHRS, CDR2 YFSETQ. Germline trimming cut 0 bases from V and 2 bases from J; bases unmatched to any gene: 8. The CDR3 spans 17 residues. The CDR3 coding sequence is TGCGCCAGCAGCTTGGGGGGGACAGGCGGGACCACAGATACGCAGTATTTT. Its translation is CASSLGGTGGTTDTQYF. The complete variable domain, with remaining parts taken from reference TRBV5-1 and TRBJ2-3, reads KAGVTQTPRYLIKTRGQQVTLSCSPISGHRSVSWYQQTPGQGLQFLFEYFSETQRNKGNFPGRFSGRQFSNSRSEMNVSTLELGDSALYLCASSLGGTGGTTDTQYFGPGTRLTVL.

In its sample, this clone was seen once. CDR3 amino acids: CASSQAGGLRLDTGELFF. The DNA for the CDR3 is TGTGCCAGCAGCCAAGCGGGGGGGCTCCGACTTGACACCGGGGAGCTGTTTTTT. This rearrangement joins TRBV14 to TRBJ2-2; 8 positions match TRBD2. Germline-derived CDR1 and CDR2 are SGHDN and FVKESK. Losses at the gene ends were 1 base for V and 3 bases for J; bases not matched to a gene: 10. CDR3 length: 18 amino acids.

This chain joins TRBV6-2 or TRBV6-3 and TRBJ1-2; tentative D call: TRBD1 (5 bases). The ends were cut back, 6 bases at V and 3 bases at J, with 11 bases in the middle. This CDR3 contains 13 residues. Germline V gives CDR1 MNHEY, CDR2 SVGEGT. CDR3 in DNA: TGTGCCAGCAGCGATCGGGGGGACTATGGCTACACCTTC. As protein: CASSDRGDYGYTF.

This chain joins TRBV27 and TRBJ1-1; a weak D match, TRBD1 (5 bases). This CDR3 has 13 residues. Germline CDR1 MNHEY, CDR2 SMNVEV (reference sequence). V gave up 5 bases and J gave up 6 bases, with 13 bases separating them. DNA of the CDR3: TGTGCCAGCAGTATCACTTCAGGGTCTGAAGCTTTCTTT. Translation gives CASSITSGSEAFF.

CDR3 loop: CAWRGGSYNSPLHF. The CDR3 DNA reads as TGTGCCTGGAGGGGGGGATCCTATAATTCACCCCTCCACTTT. The V call is TRBV30, the J call TRBJ1-6, with D perhaps matching TRBD1 (5 bases). This CDR3 spans 14 amino acids. Trimming took off 3 bases at V and 1 base at J, with 7 bases between the two ends. Germline loops: CDR1 GTSNPN, CDR2 SVGIG (reference sequence).

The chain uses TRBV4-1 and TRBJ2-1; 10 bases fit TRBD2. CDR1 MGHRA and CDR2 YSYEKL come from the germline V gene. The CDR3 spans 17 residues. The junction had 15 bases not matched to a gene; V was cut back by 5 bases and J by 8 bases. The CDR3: CASSSIHMGLASDEQFF. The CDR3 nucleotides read TGCGCCAGCAGCTCCATTCACATGGGACTAGCGTCGGATGAGCAGTTCTTC.

The CDR3 sequence is CASSGVAGTSYEQYF. The DNA for the CDR3 is TGCGCCAGCAGTGGGGTAGCGGGGACCTCCTACGAGCAGTACTTC. This chain links TRBV10-1 with TRBJ2-7, with TRBD2 identical over 8 bases. After removal of 4 bases from V and 0 bases from J, the junction contained 5 bases not matched to a gene. There are 15 residues in the CDR3. Germline V lookup: CDR1 WNHNN, CDR2 SYGVQD (reference sequence).

CDR3 DNA: TGTGCCAGCAGCGCGGGACAGGGTCCCTACGAGCAGTACTTC. As protein: CASSAGQGPYEQYF. J is TRBJ2-7 and V is TRBV9, with TRBD1 identical over 9 bases. After removal of 3 bases from V and 2 bases from J, the junction contained 3 bases not matched to a gene. Germline CDR1 is SGDLS and CDR2 is YYNGEE. The CDR3 length is 14 residues.

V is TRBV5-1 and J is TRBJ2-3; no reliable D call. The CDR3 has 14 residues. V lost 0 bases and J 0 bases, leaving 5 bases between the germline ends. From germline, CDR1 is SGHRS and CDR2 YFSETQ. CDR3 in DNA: TGCGCCAGCAGCTTGGAACAGAGCACAGATACGCAGTATTTT. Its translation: CASSLEQSTDTQYF.